This T cell receptor (beta chain) was profiled in a study of shared clonotypes between healthy human individuals (dated by TCRdb to the early 2020s). Background on the whole study: A couple of women and three men aged 18 to 49 years were included in the cohort. Between about 0.94 and 8.9 billion PBMCs per donor were obtained by leukapheresis. Libraries were prepared and TCR repertoires were sequenced by different laboratories using diverse techniques, in order to increase sequencing depth and limit assay-specific biases. The study deeply sequenced blood TCR repertoires of about five healthy adults to estimate repertoire size and the extent of clonotype sharing between individuals. For each donor, CD4 naive and CD4 memory were each run on three plates, CD8 naive on two plates, and CD8 memory on one plate. The paper as a whole reports these results and caveats: About 5% of naive CD4, around 3.5% of naive CD8, 2.3% of memory CD4, and 0.35% to 0.5% of memory CD8 clonotypes were shared across a few donors. Pairwise subsampling indicated that sequencing depth was expected to affect the degree of clonotype sharing among donors. Estimated clonotype richness was generally larger for naive than for memory subsets. Clonotypes shared by all four sorted-subset donors showed higher generation probabilities than non-shared clonotypes. Only blood was sampled, and tissue TCR repertoires likely differ from those in blood. Rarefaction of sorted-subset datasets indicated incomplete sequencing despite the large sequencing depth. Because the study included only a small number of donors, the genetic and exposure-history diversity represented was limited.

The CDR3, from cysteine to phenylalanine, totals 15 residues. The CDR3 DNA has 45 bases and is translated from base 1. Clipping removes 2 bases from V and 2 bases from J, with 1 as the unmatched junction base count. CDR1 and CDR2 are read off the germline V gene (reference sequence) as LNHDA and SQIVND. Comment on this clone: This receptor's antigen is unknown. Base-call qualities are not available, and no considerably larger clone is one nucleotide away.

The donors were healthy, HIV-negative adults with no recently reported acute infections or vaccinations. Every donor was a Caucasian adult living in Nashville, Tennessee, USA. Magnetic negative selection was used to enrich CD4+ T cells, after which naive cells were positively selected on CD45RA and the negative fraction became the memory subset. Blood was collected by leukapheresis, and PBMCs were isolated by Ficoll-Histopaque density gradient centrifugation and then cryopreserved in liquid nitrogen vapor phase. Purity and quantity of every magnetically sorted T cell population were checked by analytical flow cytometry. Genomic DNA was isolated from every sorted fraction and measured by UV absorbance on a Nanodrop 2000c. Using the deep immunoSEQ assay, TCR CDR3 regions were amplified from genomic DNA by multiplex PCR. Extracted genomic DNA from each cell subset was distributed evenly across all wells of several immunoSEQ 96-well plates, and each plate was treated as a replicate. For sorted subsets, 150 to 250 ng genomic DNA, equal to tens of thousands of T cell genomes, was loaded into each replicate PCR. Purified libraries were quantified with a Qubit 3.0 fluorometer, sized on a Bioanalyzer 2100, and re-quantified with the KAPA Library Quantification kit. Each immunoSEQ 96-well plate was sequenced on its own single-read 150-cycle Illumina NextSeq 550 flow cell. Per the authors' processing: Because the immunoSEQ output held only junctional sequences and lacked quality scores, the filtering could not match the filtering applied to full-length reads. Sequences were annotated with PyIR, a Python wrapper for IgBLAST v1.9, and V/J genes and CDR3 were assigned using IMGT germline references. Reads with weak V/J assignments (E-value above 1e-6), missing CDR3, stop codons, out-of-frame junctions, or ambiguous translated residues were removed. V3J clonotypes were defined as sequences sharing an identical inferred V gene, J gene, and CDR3 amino acid sequence. Percentage overlap between repertoires was calculated by dividing the number of shared unique clonotypes by the size of the smaller repertoire. Three approaches were used to assess repertoire richness: RTK rarefaction, the Chao1 estimator, and Recon v2.1 estimates of unobserved clonotypes. Generation probabilities for all TCRbeta clonotypes obtained by the gDNA method from four donors were computed using OLGA. In its TCRdb copy, this immuneACCESS table keeps in-frame sequences only and misses some clones. Where compared with another copy, unresolved V genes explain less than half of these, and the others have no known cause. V and J calls plus clone size are reproduced from that table; the DNA served to infer D and trimming. A total of about 980,000 clones appear in this sample, around 80% of them only once. Over 1.3% of the sample goes to the ten largest clones.

Recombination connected TRBV19 to TRBJ2-2; 8 middle bases align to TRBD2. The sample consisted of memory CD4+ T cells sorted from blood. The meaning of the sample's cell subset or site label: CD45RA-negative fraction. This receptor was identified in a man aged 18 to 30 in good health. Read as DNA, the sequence is TGTGCCAGTAGTATAAGCGGGAGCAACACCGGGGAGCTGTTTTTT. This sequence encodes CASSISGSNTGELFF.